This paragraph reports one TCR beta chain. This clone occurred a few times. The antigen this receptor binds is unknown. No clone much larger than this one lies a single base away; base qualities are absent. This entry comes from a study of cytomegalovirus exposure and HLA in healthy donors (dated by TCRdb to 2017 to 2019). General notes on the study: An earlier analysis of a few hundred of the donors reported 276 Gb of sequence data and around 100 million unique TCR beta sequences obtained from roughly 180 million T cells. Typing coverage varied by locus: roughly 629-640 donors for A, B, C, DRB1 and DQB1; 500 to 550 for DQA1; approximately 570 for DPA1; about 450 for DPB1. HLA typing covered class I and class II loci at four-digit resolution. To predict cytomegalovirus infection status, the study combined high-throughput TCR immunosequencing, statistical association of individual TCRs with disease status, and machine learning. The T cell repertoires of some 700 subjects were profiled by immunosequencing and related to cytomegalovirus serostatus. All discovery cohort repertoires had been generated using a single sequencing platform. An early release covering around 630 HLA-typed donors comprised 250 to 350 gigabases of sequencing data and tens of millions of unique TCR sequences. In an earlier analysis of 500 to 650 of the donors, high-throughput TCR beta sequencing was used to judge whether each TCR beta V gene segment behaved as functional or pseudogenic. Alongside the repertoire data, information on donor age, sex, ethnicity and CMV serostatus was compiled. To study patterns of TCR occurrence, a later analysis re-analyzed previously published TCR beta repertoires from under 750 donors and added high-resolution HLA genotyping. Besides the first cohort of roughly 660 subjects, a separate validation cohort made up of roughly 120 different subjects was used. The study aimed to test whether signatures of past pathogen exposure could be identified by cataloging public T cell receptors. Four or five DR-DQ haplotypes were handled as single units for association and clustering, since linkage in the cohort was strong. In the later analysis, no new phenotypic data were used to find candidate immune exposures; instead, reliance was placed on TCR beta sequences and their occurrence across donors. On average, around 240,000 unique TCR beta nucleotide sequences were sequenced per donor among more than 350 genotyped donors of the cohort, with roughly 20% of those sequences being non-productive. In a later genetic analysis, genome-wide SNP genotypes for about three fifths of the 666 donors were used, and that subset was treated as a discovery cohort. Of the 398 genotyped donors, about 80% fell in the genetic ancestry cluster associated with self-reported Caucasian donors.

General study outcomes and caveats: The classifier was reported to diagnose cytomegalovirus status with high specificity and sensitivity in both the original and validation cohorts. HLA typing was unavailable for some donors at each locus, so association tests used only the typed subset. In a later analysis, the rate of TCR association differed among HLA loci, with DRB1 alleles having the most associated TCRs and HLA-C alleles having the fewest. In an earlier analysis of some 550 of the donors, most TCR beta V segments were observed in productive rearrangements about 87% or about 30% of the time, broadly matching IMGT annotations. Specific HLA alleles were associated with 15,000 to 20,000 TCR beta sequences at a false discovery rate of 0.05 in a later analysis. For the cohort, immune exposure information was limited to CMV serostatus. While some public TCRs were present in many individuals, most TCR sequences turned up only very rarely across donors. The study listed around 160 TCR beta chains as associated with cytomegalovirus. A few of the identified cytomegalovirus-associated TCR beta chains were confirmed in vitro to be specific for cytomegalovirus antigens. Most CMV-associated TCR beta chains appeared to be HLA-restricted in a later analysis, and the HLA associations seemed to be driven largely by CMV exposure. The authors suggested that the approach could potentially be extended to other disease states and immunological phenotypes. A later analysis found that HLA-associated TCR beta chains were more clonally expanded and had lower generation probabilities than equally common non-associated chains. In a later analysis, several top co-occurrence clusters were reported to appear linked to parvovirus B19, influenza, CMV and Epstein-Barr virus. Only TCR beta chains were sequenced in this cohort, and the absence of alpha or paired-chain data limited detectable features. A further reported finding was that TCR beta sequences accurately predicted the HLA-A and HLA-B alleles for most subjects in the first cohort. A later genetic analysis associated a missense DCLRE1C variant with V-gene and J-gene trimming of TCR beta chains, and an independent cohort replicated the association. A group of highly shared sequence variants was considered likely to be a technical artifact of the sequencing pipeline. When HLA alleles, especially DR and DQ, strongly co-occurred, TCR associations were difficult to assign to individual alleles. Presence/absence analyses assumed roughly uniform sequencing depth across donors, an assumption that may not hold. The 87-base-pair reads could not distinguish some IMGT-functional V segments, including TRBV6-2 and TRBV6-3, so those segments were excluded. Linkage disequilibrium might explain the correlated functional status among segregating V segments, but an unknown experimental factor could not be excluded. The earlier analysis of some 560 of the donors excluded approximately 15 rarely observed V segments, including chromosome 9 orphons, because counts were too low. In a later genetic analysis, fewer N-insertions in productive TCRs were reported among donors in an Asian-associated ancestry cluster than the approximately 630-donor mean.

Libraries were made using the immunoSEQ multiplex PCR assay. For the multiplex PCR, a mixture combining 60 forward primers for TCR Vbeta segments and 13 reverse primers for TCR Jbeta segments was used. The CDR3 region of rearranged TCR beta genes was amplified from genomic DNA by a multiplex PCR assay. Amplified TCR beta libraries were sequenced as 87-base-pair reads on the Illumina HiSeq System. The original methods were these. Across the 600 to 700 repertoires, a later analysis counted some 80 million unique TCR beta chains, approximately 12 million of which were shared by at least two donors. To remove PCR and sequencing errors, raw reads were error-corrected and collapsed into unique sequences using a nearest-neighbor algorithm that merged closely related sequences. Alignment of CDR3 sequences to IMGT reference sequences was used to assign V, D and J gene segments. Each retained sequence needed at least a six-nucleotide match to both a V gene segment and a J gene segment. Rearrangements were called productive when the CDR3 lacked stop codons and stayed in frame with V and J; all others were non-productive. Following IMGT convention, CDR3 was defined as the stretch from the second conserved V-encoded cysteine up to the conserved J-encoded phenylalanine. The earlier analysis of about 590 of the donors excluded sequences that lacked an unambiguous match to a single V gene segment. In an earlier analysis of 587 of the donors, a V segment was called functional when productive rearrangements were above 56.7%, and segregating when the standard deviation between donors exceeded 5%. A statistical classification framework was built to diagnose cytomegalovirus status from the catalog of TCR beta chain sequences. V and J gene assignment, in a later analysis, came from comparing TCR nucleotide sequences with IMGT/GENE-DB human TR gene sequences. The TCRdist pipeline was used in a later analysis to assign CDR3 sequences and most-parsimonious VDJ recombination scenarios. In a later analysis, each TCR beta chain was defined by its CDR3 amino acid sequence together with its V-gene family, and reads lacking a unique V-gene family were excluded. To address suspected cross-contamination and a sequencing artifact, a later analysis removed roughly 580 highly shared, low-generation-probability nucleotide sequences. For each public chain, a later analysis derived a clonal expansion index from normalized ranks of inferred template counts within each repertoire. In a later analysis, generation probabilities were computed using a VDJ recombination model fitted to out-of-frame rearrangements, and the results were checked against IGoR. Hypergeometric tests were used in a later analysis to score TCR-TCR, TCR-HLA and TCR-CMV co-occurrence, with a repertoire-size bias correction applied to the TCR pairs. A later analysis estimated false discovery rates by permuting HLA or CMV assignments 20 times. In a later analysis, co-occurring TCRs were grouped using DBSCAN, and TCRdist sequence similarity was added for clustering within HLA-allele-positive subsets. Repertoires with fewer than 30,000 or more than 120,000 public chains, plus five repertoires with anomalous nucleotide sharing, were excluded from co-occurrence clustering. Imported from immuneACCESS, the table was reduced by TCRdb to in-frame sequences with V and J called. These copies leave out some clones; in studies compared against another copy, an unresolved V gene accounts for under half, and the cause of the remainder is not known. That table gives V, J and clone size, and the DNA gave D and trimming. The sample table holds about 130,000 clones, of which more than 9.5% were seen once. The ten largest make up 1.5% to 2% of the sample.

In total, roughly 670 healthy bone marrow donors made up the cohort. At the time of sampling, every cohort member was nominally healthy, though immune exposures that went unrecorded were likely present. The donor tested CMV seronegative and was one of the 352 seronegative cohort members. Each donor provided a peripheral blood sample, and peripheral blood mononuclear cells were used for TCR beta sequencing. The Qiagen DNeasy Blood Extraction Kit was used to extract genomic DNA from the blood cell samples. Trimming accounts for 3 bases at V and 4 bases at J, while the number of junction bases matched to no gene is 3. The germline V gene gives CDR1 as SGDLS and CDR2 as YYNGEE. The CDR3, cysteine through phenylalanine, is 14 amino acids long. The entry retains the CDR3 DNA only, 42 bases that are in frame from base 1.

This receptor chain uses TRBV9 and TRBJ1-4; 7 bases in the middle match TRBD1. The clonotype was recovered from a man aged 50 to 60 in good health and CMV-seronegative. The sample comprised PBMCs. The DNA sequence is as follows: TGTGCCAGCAGCGCCGACAGGGATAATGAAAAACTGTTTTTT. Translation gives CASSADRDNEKLFF. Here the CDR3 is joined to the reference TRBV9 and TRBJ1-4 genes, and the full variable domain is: DSGVTQTPKHLITATGQRVTLRCSPRSGDLSVYWYQQSLDQGLQFLIQYYNGEERAKGNILERFSAQQFPDLHSELNLSSLELGDSALYFCASSADRDNEKLFFGSGTQLSVL.